This TCR beta chain comes out of a study of T-cell memory formation after mild COVID-19. At the level of the study: Most TCR clusters belonged to a single donor.

The study's findings and limits: Contracting CD8+ clones were enriched in EMRA, CD4+ mainly in CM and EM. Second-wave clones peaking on day 37 lacked confirmed SARS-CoV-2 specificity.

Looked up from germline, CDR1 is MNHEY and CDR2 is SVGEGT. The CDR3 sequence is 13 residues long. The junction had 2 bases not matched to a gene; V was cut back by 6 bases and J by 4 bases. From the 5' RACE reads, TCRdb called clonotypes with MiXCR, one entry per CDR3 protein. The sample contains hundreds of thousands of distinct CDR3 sequences, about 23% of which appear only once. This clonotype was counted only a few times. No antigen is known for it. The sequence derives from an adult woman who had mild COVID-19 (a few samples of this study predate the infection). Cell type and time point are not known. This chain uses TRBV6-2 or TRBV6-3 with TRBJ2-1; 8 nucleotides agree with TRBD1. The material sequenced was PBMCs or a T cell subset sorted from them (not recorded which). The DNA for the CDR3 is TGTGCCAGCAGCTGGACAGGGTACAATGAGCAGTTCTTC. Protein: CASSWTGYNEQFF.